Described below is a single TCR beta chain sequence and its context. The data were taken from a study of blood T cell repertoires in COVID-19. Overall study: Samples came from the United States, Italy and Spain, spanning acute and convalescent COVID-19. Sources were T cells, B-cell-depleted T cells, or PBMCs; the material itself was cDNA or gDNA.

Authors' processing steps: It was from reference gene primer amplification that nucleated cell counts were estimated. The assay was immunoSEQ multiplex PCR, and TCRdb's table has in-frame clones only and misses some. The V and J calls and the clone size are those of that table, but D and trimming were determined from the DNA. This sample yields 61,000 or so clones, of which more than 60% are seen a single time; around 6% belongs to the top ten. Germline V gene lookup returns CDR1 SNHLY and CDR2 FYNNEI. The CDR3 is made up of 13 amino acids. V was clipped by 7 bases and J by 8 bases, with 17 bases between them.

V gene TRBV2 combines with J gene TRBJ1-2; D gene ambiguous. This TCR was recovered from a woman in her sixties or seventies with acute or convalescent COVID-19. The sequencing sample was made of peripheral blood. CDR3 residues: CASTPVWEEGYTF. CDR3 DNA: TGTGCCAGCACCCCAGTCTGGGAGGAAGGCTACACCTTC.